What follows is one TCR beta chain and its context. The sample is drawn from a study of OX40 agonist ivuxolimab in advanced cancers. TCRdb keeps only in-frame clones here, not all; method: immunoSEQ multiplex PCR. The sample yields approximately 60,000 clones, around 81% seen once. The CDR3 covers 12 residues. Trimming shortened V by 3 bases and J by 10 bases, and 12 bases separated the two germline ends. Per germline, CDR1 LNHDA and CDR2 SQIVND (reference sequence). The sample here was CD4+ or CD8+ T cells sorted from blood, taken in a trial of the OX40 agonist ivuxolimab. This clonotype originated in an adult with an advanced solid tumor such as melanoma, head and neck, liver or kidney cancer. This sequence joins TRBV19 and TRBJ1-1, with D perhaps matching TRBD1 (6 bases). CDR3 bases: TGTGCCAGTAGTATGTCGACAGGAGTAGCTTTCTTT. This sequence encodes CASSMSTGVAFF.